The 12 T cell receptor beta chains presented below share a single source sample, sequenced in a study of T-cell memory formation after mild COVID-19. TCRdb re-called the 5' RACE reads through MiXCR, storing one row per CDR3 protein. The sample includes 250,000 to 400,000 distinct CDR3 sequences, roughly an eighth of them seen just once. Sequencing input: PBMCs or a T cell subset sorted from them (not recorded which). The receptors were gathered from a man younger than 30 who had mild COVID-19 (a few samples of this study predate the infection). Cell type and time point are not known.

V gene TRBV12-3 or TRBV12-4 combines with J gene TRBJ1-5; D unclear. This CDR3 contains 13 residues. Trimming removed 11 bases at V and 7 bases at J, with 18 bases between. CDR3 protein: CACGWGSIQPQHF. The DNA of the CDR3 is TGTGCCTGCGGGTGGGGAAGCATACAGCCCCAGCATTTT.

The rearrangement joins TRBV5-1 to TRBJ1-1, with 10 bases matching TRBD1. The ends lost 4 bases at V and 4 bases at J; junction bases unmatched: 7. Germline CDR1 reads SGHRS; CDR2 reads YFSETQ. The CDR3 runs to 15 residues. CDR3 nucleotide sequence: TGCGCCAGCAGCCCGAGACAGGGGGCGAGCACTGAAGCTTTCTTT. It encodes CASSPRQGASTEAFF.

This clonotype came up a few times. The CDR3 sequence: CASRLTGGADTQYF. In DNA, the CDR3 is TGTGCCAGCAGGTTAACAGGGGGGGCAGATACGCAGTATTTT. V gene TRBV7-2 combines with J gene TRBJ2-3; a weak D match, TRBD1 (8 bases). Germline values: CDR1 SGHTA, CDR2 FQGNSA. This CDR3 is built from 14 residues. Trimming left V 6 bases short and J 4 bases short, with 14 bases between.

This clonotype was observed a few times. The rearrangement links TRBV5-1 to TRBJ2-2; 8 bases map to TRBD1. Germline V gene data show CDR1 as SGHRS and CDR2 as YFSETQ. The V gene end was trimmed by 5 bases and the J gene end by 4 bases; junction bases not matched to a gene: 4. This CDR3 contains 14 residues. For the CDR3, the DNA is TGCGCCAGCAGGGGACAGGACCGCACCGGGGAGCTGTTTTTT. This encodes CASRGQDRTGELFF.

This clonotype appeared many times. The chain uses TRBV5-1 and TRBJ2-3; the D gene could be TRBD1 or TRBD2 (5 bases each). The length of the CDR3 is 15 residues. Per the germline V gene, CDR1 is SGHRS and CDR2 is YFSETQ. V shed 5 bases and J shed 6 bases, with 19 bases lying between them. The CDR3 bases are TGCGCCAGCAGAGAGGGGACCGGCGAGGGGGATACGCAGTATTTT. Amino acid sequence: CASREGTGEGDTQYF. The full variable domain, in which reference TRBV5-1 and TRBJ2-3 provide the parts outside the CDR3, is KAGVTQTPRYLIKTRGQQVTLSCSPISGHRSVSWYQQTPGQGLQFLFEYFSETQRNKGNFPGRFSGRQFSNSRSEMNVSTLELGDSALYLCASREGTGEGDTQYFGPGTRLTVL.

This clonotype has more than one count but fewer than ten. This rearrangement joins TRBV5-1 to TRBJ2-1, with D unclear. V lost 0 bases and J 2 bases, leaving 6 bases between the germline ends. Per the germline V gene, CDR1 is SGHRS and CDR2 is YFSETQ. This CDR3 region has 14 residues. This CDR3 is CASSLETPYNEQFF. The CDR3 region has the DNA TGCGCCAGCAGCTTGGAAACTCCCTACAATGAGCAGTTCTTC.

The CDR3 region has the DNA TGTGCCAGCAGCTTGGCCGCGGGGGCGGACTATGGCTACACCTTC. Its translation is CASSLAAGADYGYTF. V gene TRBV5-6 combines with J gene TRBJ1-2; tentatively, D is TRBD1 (6 bases). Trimming cost V 0 bases and J 3 bases, with 12 bases left between them. The CDR3 sequence is 15 residues long. Germline V gene data show CDR1 as SGHDT and CDR2 as YYEEEE.

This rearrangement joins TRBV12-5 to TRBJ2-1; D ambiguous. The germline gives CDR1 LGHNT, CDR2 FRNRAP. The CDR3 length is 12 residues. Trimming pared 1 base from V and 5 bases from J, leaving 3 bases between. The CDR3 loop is CASGLGNNEQFF. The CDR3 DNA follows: TGTGCTAGTGGTTTGGGAAACAATGAGCAGTTCTTC.

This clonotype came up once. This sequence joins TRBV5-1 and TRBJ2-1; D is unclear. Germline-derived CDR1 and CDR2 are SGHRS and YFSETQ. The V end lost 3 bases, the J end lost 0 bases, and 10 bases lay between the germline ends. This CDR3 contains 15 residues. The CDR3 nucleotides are TGCGCCAGCAGCTGGGTGGTCAGCTCCTACAATGAGCAGTTCTTC. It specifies CASSWVVSSYNEQFF.

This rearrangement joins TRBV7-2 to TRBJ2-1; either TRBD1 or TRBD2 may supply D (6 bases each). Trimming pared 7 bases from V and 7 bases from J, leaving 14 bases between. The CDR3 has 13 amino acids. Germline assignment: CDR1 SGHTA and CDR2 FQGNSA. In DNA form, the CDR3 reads TGTGCCAGCACCTTTAGAGGGGGGAATGAGCAGTTCTTC. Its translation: CASTFRGGNEQFF.

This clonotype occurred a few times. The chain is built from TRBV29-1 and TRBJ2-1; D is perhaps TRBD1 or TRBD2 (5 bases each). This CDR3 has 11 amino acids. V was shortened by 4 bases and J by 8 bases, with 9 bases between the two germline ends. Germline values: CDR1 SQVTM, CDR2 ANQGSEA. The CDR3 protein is CSVGGGDEQFF. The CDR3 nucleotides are TGCAGCGTTGGTGGGGGAGATGAGCAGTTCTTC.

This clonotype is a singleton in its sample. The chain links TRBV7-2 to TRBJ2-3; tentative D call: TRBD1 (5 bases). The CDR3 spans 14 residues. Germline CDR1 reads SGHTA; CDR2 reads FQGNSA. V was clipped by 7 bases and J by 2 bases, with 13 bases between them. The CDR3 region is CASTLGAITDTQYF. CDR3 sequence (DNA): TGTGCCAGCACCCTAGGGGCTATCACAGATACGCAGTATTTT.